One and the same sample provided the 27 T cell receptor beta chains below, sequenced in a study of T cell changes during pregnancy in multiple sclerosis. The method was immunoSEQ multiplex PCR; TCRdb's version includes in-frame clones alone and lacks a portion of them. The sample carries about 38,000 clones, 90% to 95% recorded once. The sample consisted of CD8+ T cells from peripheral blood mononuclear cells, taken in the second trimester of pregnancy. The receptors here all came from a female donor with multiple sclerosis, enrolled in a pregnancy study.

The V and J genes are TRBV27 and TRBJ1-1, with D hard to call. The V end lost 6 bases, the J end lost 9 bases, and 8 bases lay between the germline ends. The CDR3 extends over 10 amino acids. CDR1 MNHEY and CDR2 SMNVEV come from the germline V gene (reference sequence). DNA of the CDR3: TGTGCCAGCAGCGGGGAGAAAGCTTTCTTT. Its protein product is CASSGEKAFF.

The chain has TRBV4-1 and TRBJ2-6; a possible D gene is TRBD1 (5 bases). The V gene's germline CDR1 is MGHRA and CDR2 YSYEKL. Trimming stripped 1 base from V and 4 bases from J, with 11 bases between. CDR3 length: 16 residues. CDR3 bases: TGCGCCAGCAGCCAAGTAGGGGCGCTGGGGGCCAACGTCCTGACTTTC. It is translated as CASSQVGALGANVLTF.

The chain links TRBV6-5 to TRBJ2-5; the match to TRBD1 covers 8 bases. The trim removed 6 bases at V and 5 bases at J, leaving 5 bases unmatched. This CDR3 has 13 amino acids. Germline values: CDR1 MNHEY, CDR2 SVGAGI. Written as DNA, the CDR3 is TGTGCCAGCAGCCCGGACAGGGTTGAGACCCAGTACTTC. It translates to CASSPDRVETQYF.

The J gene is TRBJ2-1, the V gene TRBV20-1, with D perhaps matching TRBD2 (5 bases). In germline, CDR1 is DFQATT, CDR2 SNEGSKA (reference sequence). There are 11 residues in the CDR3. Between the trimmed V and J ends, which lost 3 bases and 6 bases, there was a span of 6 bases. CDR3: CSAREVNEQFF. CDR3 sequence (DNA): TGCAGTGCTAGGGAGGTCAATGAGCAGTTCTTC.

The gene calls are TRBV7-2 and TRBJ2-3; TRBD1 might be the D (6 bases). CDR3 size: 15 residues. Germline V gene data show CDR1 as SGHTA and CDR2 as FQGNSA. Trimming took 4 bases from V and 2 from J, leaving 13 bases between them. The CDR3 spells CASSSWTDLTDTQYF. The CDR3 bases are TGTGCCAGCAGCTCTTGGACAGATCTCACAGATACGCAGTATTTT.

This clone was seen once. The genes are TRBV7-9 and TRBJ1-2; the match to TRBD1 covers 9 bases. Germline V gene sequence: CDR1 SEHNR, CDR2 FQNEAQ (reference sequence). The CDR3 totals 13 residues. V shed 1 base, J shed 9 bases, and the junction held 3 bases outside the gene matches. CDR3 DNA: TGTGCCAGCAGCTTAGGGACAGGGGACAGCTACACCTTC. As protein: CASSLGTGDSYTF. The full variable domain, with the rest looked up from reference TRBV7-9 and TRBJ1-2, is DTGVSQNPRHKITKRGQNVTFRCDPISEHNRLYWYRQTLGQGPEFLTYFQNEAQLEKSRLLSDRFSAERPKGSFSTLEIQRTEQGDSAMYLCASSLGTGDSYTFGSGTRLTVV.

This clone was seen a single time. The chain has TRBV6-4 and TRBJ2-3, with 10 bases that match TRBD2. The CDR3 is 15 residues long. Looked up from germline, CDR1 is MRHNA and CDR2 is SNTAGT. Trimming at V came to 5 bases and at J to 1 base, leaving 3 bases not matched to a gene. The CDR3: CASSMSGGGTDTQYF. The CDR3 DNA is TGTGCCAGCAGTATGAGCGGGGGGGGCACAGATACGCAGTATTTT.

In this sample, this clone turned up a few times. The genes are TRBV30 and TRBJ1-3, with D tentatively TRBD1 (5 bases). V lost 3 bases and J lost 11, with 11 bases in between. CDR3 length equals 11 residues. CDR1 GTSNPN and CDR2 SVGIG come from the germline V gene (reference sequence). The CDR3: CAWRRTRPIYF. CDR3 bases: TGTGCCTGGAGACGGACACGACCCATATATTTT. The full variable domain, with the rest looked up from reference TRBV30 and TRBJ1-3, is SQTIHQWPATLVQPVGSPLSLECTVEGTSNPNLYWYRQAAGRGLQLLFYSVGIGQISSEVPQNLSASRPQDRQFILSSKKLLLSDSGFYLCAWRRTRPIYFGEGSWLTVV.

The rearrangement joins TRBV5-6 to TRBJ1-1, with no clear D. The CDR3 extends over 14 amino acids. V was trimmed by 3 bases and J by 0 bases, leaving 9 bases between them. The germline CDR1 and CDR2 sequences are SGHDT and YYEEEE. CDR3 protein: CASSSGSMNTEAFF. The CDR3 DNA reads TGTGCCAGCAGCTCGGGTAGCATGAACACTGAAGCTTTCTTT.

The CDR3 region has the DNA TGTGCCAGTAGTACTGGACAGGCTGGCTACACCTTC. It is translated as CASSTGQAGYTF. This chain links TRBV19 with TRBJ1-2; 7 nucleotides agree with TRBD1. The CDR3 contains 12 residues. Trimming cost V 4 bases and J 7 bases; bases outside gene matches: 3. Looked up from germline, CDR1 is LNHDA and CDR2 is SQIVND (reference sequence).

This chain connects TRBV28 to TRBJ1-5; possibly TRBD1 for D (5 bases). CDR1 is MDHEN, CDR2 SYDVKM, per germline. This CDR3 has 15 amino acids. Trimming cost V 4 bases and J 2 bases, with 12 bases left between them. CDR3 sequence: CASSWGRSGNQPQHF. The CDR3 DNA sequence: TGTGCCAGCAGTTGGGGCAGGTCGGGCAATCAGCCCCAGCATTTT.

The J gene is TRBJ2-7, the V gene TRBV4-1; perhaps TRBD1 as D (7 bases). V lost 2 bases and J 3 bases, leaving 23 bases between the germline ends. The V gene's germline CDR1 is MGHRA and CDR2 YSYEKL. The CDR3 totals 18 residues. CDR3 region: CASSQKGEHRGGFYEQYF. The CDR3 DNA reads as TGCGCCAGCAGCCAAAAAGGGGAGCACAGGGGAGGTTTCTACGAGCAGTACTTC.

The CDR3, as DNA: TGTGCCAGCAGCGTACTCGGACAGGGGGCGATTAATGAGCAGTTCTTC. This sequence encodes CASSVLGQGAINEQFF. V is TRBV5-5 and J is TRBJ2-1; 11 bases agree with TRBD1. The germline V gene has CDR1 SGHKS and CDR2 YYEKEE (reference sequence). Trimming cost V 4 bases and J 7 bases; bases outside gene matches: 10. The CDR3 sequence is 16 residues long.

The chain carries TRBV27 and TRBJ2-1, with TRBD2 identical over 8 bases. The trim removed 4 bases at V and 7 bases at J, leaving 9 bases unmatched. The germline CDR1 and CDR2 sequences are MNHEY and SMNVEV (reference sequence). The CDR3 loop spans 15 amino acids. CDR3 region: CASSYPGLEGNEQFF. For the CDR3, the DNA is TGTGCCAGCAGTTACCCGGGACTAGAGGGAAATGAGCAGTTCTTC.

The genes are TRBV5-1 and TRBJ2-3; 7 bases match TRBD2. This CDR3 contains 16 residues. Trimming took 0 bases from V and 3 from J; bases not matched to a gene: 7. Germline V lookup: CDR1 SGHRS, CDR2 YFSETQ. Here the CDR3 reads CASSLVGLAETDTQYF. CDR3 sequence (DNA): TGCGCCAGCAGCTTGGTCGGGCTAGCGGAGACAGATACGCAGTATTTT. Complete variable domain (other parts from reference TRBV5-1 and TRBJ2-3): KAGVTQTPRYLIKTRGQQVTLSCSPISGHRSVSWYQQTPGQGLQFLFEYFSETQRNKGNFPGRFSGRQFSNSRSEMNVSTLELGDSALYLCASSLVGLAETDTQYFGPGTRLTVL.

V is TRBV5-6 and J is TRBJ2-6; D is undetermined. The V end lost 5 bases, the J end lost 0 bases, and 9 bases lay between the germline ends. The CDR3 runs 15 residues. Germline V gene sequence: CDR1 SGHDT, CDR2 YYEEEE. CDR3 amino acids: CASRPAHSGANVLTF. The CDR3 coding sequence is TGTGCCAGCAGACCTGCACACTCTGGGGCCAACGTCCTGACTTTC.

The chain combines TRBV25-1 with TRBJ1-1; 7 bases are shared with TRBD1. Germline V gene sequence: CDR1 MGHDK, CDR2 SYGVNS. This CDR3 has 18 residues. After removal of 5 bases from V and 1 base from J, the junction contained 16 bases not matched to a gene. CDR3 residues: CASSRMGQLIRRNTEAFF. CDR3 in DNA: TGTGCCAGCAGTCGAATGGGACAGTTAATACGAAGGAACACTGAAGCTTTCTTT.

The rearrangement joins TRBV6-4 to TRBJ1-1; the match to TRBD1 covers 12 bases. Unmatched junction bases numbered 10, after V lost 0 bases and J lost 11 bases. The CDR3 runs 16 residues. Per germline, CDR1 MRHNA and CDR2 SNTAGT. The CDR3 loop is CASSDSGTGGLEFAFF. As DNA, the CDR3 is TGTGCCAGCAGTGACTCGGGGACAGGGGGCTTGGAGTTTGCTTTCTTT.

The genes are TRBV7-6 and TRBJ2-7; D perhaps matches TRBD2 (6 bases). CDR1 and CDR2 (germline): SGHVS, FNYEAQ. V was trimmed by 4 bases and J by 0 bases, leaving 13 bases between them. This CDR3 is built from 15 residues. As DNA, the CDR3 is TGTGCCAGCAGCTCAGAGGCCGGGAGCTCCTACGAGCAGTACTTC. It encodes CASSSEAGSSYEQYF.

CDR3 in amino acids: CASSPLYQRGSYNEQFF. The CDR3 DNA reads as TGTGCCAGCTCACCGTTGTACCAGCGTGGGTCCTACAATGAGCAGTTCTTC. The rearrangement uses TRBV18 and TRBJ2-1; D is ambiguous. This CDR3 region has 17 residues. Germline-derived CDR1 and CDR2 are KGHSH and LQKENI. Trimming removed 3 bases at V and 1 base at J, with 16 bases between.

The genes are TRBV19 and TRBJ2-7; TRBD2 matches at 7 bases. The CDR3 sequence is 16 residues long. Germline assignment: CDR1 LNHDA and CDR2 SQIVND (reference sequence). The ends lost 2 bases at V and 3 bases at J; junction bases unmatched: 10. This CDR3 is CASSIFISSGFYEQYF. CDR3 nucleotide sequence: TGTGCCAGTAGTATATTTATTTCTAGCGGATTCTACGAGCAGTACTTC.

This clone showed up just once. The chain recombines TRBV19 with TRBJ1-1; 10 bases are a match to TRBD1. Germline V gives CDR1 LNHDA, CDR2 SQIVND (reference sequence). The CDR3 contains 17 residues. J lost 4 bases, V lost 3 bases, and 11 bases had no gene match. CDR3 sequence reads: CASSMRRQGATGTEAFF. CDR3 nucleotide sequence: TGTGCCAGTAGTATGAGGAGACAGGGGGCGACAGGCACTGAAGCTTTCTTT.

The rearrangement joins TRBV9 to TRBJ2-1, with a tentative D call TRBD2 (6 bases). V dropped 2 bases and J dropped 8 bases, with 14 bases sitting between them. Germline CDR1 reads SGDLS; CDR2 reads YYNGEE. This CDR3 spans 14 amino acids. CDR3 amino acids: CASSVQEGGYEQFF. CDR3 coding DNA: TGTGCCAGCAGCGTTCAGGAGGGCGGGTATGAGCAGTTCTTC.

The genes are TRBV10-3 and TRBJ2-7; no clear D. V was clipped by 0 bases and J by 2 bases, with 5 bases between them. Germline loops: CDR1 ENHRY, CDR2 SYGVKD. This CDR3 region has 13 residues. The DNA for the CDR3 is TGTGCCATCAGTGAGTCCCGGGCCTACGAGCAGTACTTC. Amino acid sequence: CAISESRAYEQYF.

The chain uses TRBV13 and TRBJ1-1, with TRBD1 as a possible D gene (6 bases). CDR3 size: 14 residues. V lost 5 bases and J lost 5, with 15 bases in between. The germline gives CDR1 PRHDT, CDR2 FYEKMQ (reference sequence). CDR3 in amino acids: CASSTRGGGTEAFF. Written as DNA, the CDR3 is TGTGCCAGCAGCACCCGAGGGGGAGGGACTGAAGCTTTCTTT.

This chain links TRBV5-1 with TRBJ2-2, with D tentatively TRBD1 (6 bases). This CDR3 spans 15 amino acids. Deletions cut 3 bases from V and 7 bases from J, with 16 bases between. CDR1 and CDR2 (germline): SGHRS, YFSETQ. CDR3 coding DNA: TGCGCCAGCAGCTCTTCTAGGGACACCCGCGGGGAGCTGTTTTTT. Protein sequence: CASSSSRDTRGELFF.

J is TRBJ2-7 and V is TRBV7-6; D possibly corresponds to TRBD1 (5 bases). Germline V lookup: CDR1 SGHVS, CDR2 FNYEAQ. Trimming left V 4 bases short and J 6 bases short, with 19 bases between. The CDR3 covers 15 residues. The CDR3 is CASSSIPLRGLEQYF. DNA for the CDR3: TGTGCCAGCAGCTCCATCCCCTTAAGGGGTCTCGAGCAGTACTTC.